Given below is one T cell receptor beta chain in context. Its antigen target is currently unknown. Within one base of it there is no much larger clone, and no base qualities were kept. This sample stems from a study of blood T cell repertoires in COVID-19 (dated by TCRdb to the early 2020s). About the full investigation: Samples covering the acute and convalescent phases of COVID-19 were provided by collaborators in the United States, Italy and Spain. The dataset comprised deeply sampled blood TCRbeta repertoires from subjects exposed to, actively infected with, or recovered from COVID-19. A freely available public database, intended as a resource for researchers studying the immune response to SARS-CoV-2, is where the repertoires were released. The prospective study material was composed of cDNA or gDNA derived from T cells, B-cell-depleted T cells, or PBMCs. Where available, HLA class I and class II types were taken from metadata supplied by the sample provider and were not determined by assay-based typing. Nearly every sample came with metadata listing a de-identified subject ID, COVID-19 status, age in years and sex. Samples were obtained from the ongoing ImmuneRACE study (first 160 participants) and from 1,200 or so subjects provided by 6 global collaborators.

TCRbeta CDR3 regions were amplified from genomic DNA using the immunoSEQ Assay, a bias-controlled multiplex PCR. The original methods were these. Within the assay, amplification of reference gene primers was used to estimate how many nucleated cells each sample contained. Sequence reads were collapsed and filtered to measure the absolute abundance of every unique TCRbeta CDR3 rearrangement. For each sample, productive Simpson clonality was calculated by taking the square root of Simpson's diversity index across productive rearrangements. The clones in this table, taken by TCRdb from immuneACCESS, are in-frame only. Not every clone is retained; where verified, under half of the shortfall comes from an unresolved V gene, and the cause of the rest is unknown. That table gives V, J and clone size, and the DNA gave D and trimming. The sample contains 200,000 to 300,000 clones, approximately 85% of them found a single time. Around 11% of the sample is taken by the ten largest.

A distance of 15 bases separates the germline ends of V and J, which lose 5 bases and 10 bases respectively. The CDR3, cysteine through phenylalanine, is 14 amino acids long. The retained sequence is limited to the CDR3, 42 bases, with the frame set at the first base. As encoded in the germline V gene, CDR1 is SGHTA while CDR2 is FQGNSA. Each collaborating institution followed its own protocols to collect whole blood in K2EDTA tubes. For TCRbeta analysis, collaborator samples were shipped as frozen whole blood, as isolated PBMCs, or as DNA extracted from either sample type. Findings and caveats that apply to the study as a whole: The quantity of clinical and demographic metadata differed by source and by participant and was supplied without curation.

Sequences were obtained from peripheral blood. Recombination joined TRBV7-2 with TRBJ1-6; TRBD1 is a weak D gene call, 5 bases matching. This TCR was sampled from a woman aged 55-70 years with active or convalescent COVID-19. The DNA reads as follows: TGTGCCAGCAGCCCCCGTGGGGCTTGGTCACCCCTCCACTTT. Translated, it reads CASSPRGAWSPLHF.